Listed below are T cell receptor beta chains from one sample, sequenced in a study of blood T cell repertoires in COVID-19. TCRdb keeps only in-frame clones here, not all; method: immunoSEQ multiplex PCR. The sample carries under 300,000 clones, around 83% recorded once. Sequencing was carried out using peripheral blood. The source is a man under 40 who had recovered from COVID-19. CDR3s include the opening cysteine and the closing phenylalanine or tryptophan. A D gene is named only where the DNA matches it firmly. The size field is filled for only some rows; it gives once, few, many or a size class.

CASSLYKRDEKLFF TGCGCCAGCAGCTTATATAAACGCGATGAAAAACTGTTTTTT NA TRBJ1-4 TRBV5-1 NA
CASSPWPAGNTIYF TGTGCCAGCAGTCCTTGGCCTGCTGGAAACACCATATATTTT NA TRBJ1-3 TRBV6-5 NA
CASSLFGTDNTEAFF TGCGCCAGCAGCTTGTTTGGGACAGATAACACTGAAGCTTTCTTT TRBD1 TRBJ1-1 TRBV5-1 NA
CASSRGDSYNSPLHF TGCGCCAGCAGCCGCGGCGACTCCTATAATTCACCCCTCCACTTT NA TRBJ1-6 TRBV4-1 NA
CASSEGGQGARDEQFF TGTGCCAGCAGTGAAGGGGGACAGGGGGCTAGGGATGAGCAGTTCTTC TRBD1 TRBJ2-1 TRBV2 NA
CASSQASLTDTQYF TGCGCCAGCAGCCAAGCGAGCCTCACAGATACGCAGTATTTT NA TRBJ2-3 TRBV4-1 NA
CASSQIQGAGELFF TGCGCCAGCAGCCAAATACAGGGGGCCGGGGAGCTGTTTTTT TRBD1 TRBJ2-2 TRBV4-1 NA
CASSHSFDTQYF TGCGCCAGCAGCCACTCCTTTGATACGCAGTATTTT NA TRBJ2-3 TRBV4-1 NA
CASSQNGILGQNIQPQHF TGCGCCAGCAGCCAAAATGGGATCTTGGGACAGAATATTCAGCCCCAGCATTTT TRBD1 TRBJ1-5 TRBV4-1 few
CASSLRGTSGEAFF TGTGCCAGCAGTTTAAGAGGGACTTCGGGTGAAGCTTTCTTT NA TRBJ1-1 TRBV27 NA
CASRFPGQGGANVLTF TGTGCCAGCAGATTCCCGGGACAAGGTGGGGCCAACGTCCTGACTTTC NA TRBJ2-6 TRBV28 NA
CASSLRSERGQPQHF TGTGCCAGCAGCTTAAGGTCCGAGAGAGGTCAGCCCCAGCATTTT NA TRBJ1-5 TRBV7-9 few
CASSLDGVTEAFF TGTGCCAGCAGTTTAGACGGGGTCACTGAAGCTTTCTTT NA TRBJ1-1 TRBV12-3/TRBV12-4 few
CSVEDFRGNYGYTF TGCAGCGTTGAAGATTTCCGGGGGAACTATGGCTACACCTTC NA TRBJ1-2 TRBV29-1 NA
CASRSSIGTQYF TGTGCCAGCAGATCGAGCATCGGGACCCAGTACTTC NA TRBJ2-5 TRBV28 NA
CASRIQGAEGYTF TGTGCCAGCAGGATACAGGGGGCGGAGGGCTACACCTTC TRBD1 TRBJ1-2 TRBV6-6 once
CASSWGQGARTDTQYF TGCGCCAGCAGCTGGGGACAGGGGGCAAGAACAGATACGCAGTATTTT TRBD1 TRBJ2-3 TRBV5-1 once
CASTRTGNNSPLHF TGTGCCAGCACGCGGACAGGGAATAATTCACCCCTCCACTTT TRBD1 TRBJ1-6 TRBV11-2 NA
CASSYSIGPYGYTF TGTGCCAGCAGTTACTCGATTGGGCCCTATGGCTACACCTTC NA TRBJ1-2 TRBV6-5 NA
CASRGVSYTF TGTGCCAGCAGGGGCGTGAGCTACACCTTC NA TRBJ1-2 TRBV6-6 NA
CAQLHDYGYTF TGTGCCCAACTACATGACTATGGCTACACCTTC NA TRBJ1-2 TRBV12-3/TRBV12-4 NA
CASSRMARVTQYF TGTGCCAGCAGCCGGATGGCTCGGGTGACCCAGTACTTC NA TRBJ2-5 TRBV7-6 NA
CASSRTSGGNTDTQYF TGTGCCAGCAGCAGGACTAGCGGGGGGAACACAGATACGCAGTATTTT TRBD2 TRBJ2-3 TRBV5-6 NA
CASSLLPGFTEAFF TGTGCCAGCAGCTTATTGCCGGGTTTCACTGAAGCTTTCTTT NA TRBJ1-1 TRBV11-2 NA
CASGLTDGGSSPLYGYTF TGTGCTAGTGGTTTAACCGATGGGGGGTCTTCCCCTCTCTATGGCTACACCTTC NA TRBJ1-2 TRBV12-5 NA
CASSIQVDNEQFF TGTGCCAGTAGTATTCAGGTAGACAATGAGCAGTTCTTC NA TRBJ2-1 TRBV19 NA
CASSPGGRLGAFF TGTGCCAGCAGCCCCGGGGGAAGGCTGGGAGCTTTCTTT NA TRBJ1-1 TRBV11-2 NA
CASSPRGVSEQYF TGTGCCAGCAGCCCAAGGGGTGTCTCCGAGCAGTACTTC NA TRBJ2-7 TRBV7-9 NA
CASSSDIHNYGYTF TGTGCCAGCAGCTCTGACATACACAACTATGGCTACACCTTC NA TRBJ1-2 TRBV3-1/TRBV3-2 NA
CASSLISYEQYF TGTGCCAGCAGTTTAATATCCTACGAGCAGTACTTC NA TRBJ2-7 TRBV12-3/TRBV12-4 NA
CASSYRDIGSSYNSPLHF TGCGCCAGCAGCTACAGGGACATCGGAAGCTCCTATAATTCACCCCTCCACTTT NA TRBJ1-6 TRBV5-1 NA
CARSPDRGPYQETQYF TGTGCCAGAAGCCCCGACAGGGGTCCGTACCAAGAGACCCAGTACTTC TRBD1 TRBJ2-5 TRBV5-3 NA
CASRPLGELFF TGTGCAAGTCGCCCCCTTGGGGAGCTGTTTTTT NA TRBJ2-2 TRBV12-2 NA
CASSQAWGGTEAFF TGTGCCAGCAGTCAAGCTTGGGGGGGAACTGAAGCTTTCTTT NA TRBJ1-1 TRBV27 once
CASSLAGSSTEAFF TGCGCCAGCAGCTTGGCGGGGTCGAGCACTGAAGCTTTCTTT NA TRBJ1-1 TRBV5-1 NA
CASSRDRPNQPQHF TGTGCCAGCAGCCGGGACAGGCCTAATCAGCCCCAGCATTTT TRBD1 TRBJ1-5 TRBV6-5 NA
CASSLGQNTEAFF TGTGCCAGCAGCTTAGGGCAGAACACTGAAGCTTTCTTT NA TRBJ1-1 TRBV11-2 NA
CASSLALKDRDGYTF TGCGCCAGCAGCTTGGCCCTAAAGGATCGGGATGGCTACACCTTC NA TRBJ1-2 TRBV5-1 once
CASSRGQGTDTQYF TGTGCCAGCAGCCGCGGACAGGGCACAGATACGCAGTATTTT TRBD1 TRBJ2-3 TRBV7-9 NA
CASSYEGANEQFF TGTGCCAGCAGCTACGAGGGGGCGAATGAGCAGTTCTTC TRBD1 TRBJ2-1 TRBV11-1 NA
CAISPTGIRLSTEAFF TGTGCCATCAGTCCCACCGGGATTAGGTTGAGCACTGAAGCTTTCTTT NA TRBJ1-1 TRBV10-3 NA
CASSPGQGEKLFF TGCGCCAGCAGCCCAGGACAGGGCGAAAAACTGTTTTTT TRBD1 TRBJ1-4 TRBV5-1 NA
CASRIGTAQTQYF TGTGCCAGCAGAATCGGGACAGCACAGACCCAGTACTTC TRBD1 TRBJ2-5 TRBV5-6 NA
CASSWTWPYYGYTF TGTGCCAGCAGTTGGACATGGCCTTACTATGGCTACACCTTC NA TRBJ1-2 TRBV3-1/TRBV3-2 NA
CASSSLGQGGQPQHF TGTGCCAGCAGTTCACTTGGGCAGGGCGGACAGCCCCAGCATTTT NA TRBJ1-5 TRBV27 NA
CASSQGYRGTNEKLFF TGTGCCAGCAGCCAAGGGTACAGGGGAACTAATGAAAAACTGTTTTTT TRBD1 TRBJ1-4 TRBV3-1/TRBV3-2 NA
CASSQDAALVGYTF TGCGCCAGCAGCCAAGACGCGGCTTTGGTTGGCTACACCTTC NA TRBJ1-2 TRBV4-1 NA
CASSIRDRGYGYTF TGTGCCAGCAGCATTCGGGACAGGGGATATGGCTACACCTTC TRBD1 TRBJ1-2 TRBV5-6 NA
CASSAQTGSDTGELFF TGTGCCAGCAGCGCCCAGACAGGGAGTGACACCGGGGAGCTGTTTTTT TRBD1 TRBJ2-2 TRBV9 NA
CASSPAGSEKLFF TGTGCCAGCTCACCGGCGGGAAGTGAAAAACTGTTTTTT NA TRBJ1-4 TRBV18 NA
CASSLLETYNEQFF TGTGCCAGCAGTTTACTAGAGACCTACAATGAGCAGTTCTTC NA TRBJ2-1 TRBV6-5 NA
CASSYRVKDEKLFF TGTGCCAGCAGCTACAGGGTTAAGGATGAAAAACTGTTTTTT NA TRBJ1-4 TRBV28 NA